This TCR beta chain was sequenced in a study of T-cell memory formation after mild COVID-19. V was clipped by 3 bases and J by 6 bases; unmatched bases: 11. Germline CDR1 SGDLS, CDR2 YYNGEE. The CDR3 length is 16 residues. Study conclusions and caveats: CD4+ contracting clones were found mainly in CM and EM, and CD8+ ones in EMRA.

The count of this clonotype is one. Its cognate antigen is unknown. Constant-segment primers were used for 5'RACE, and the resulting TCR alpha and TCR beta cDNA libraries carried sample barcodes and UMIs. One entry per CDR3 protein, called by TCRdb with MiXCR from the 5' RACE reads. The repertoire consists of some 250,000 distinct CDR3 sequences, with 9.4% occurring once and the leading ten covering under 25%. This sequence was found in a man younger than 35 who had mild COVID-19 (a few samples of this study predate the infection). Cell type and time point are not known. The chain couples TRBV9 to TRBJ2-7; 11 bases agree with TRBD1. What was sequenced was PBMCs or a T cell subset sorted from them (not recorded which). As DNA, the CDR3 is TGTGCCAGCAGCGCACCGGGACAGGGGGGTTTTGGCGAGCAGTACTTC. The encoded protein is CASSAPGQGGFGEQYF.